Following are 21 T cell receptor beta chains from one sample sequenced in a study of Ad26.COV2.S vaccination and SARS-CoV-2 variants. Sample treatment: some 20 received Ad26.COV2.S at low or high dose, single or two shots; about five received placebo; per-sample allocation not given. On day 63 after the first injection, vaccine and placebo recipients gave samples. Sequencing was performed with immunoSEQ multiplex PCR; in TCRdb, only in-frame clones are kept and a portion is missing. The sample consists of about 320,000 clones, roughly 86% of them appearing once. The sample here was peripheral blood, taken in a trial of Ad26.COV2.S vaccine versus placebo. The source of these receptors is a person between 18 and 60 years old who received the Ad26.COV2.S COVID-19 vaccine or a placebo.

This clone was observed a few times. The chain employs TRBV18 and TRBJ2-2, with D possibly TRBD1 on 5 matching bases. The V and J ends lost 3 bases and 6 bases respectively, with 8 bases between them. Germline lookup yields CDR1 KGHSH and CDR2 LQKENI. This CDR3 comprises 13 residues. The CDR3 DNA reads as TGTGCCAGCTCACCGCAGGGTTCCGGGGAGCTGTTTTTT. It codes for CASSPQGSGELFF.

The chain combines TRBV30 with TRBJ1-1; no definite D call. CDR1 is GTSNPN and CDR2 is SVGIG in the germline V gene (reference sequence). The V end lost 0 bases, the J end lost 0 bases, and 8 bases lay between the germline ends. The CDR3 totals 14 residues. The CDR3 protein is CAWSVLGLNTEAFF. CDR3 sequence (DNA): TGTGCCTGGAGTGTACTAGGCCTGAACACTGAAGCTTTCTTT.

This chain links TRBV3-1 (or the pseudogene TRBV3-2) with TRBJ1-1; D call uncertain. Germline V gene data show CDR1 as LGHDT and CDR2 as YNNKEL (reference sequence). This CDR3 has 11 amino acids. V dropped 0 bases and J dropped 13 bases, with 9 bases sitting between them. CDR3 bases: TGTGCCAGCAGCCAAGATCTACGGATTTTCTTT. Protein product: CASSQDLRIFF.

Only a few counts were recorded for this clone. CDR3 nucleotides: TGTGCCAGCCGATACGGAAACACCGGGGAGCTGTTTTTT. Its translation is CASRYGNTGELFF. The chain links TRBV3-1 (or the pseudogene TRBV3-2) to TRBJ2-2; no clear D gene. Germline V gene lookup returns CDR1 LGHDT and CDR2 YNNKEL (reference sequence). This CDR3 has 13 amino acids. Trimming stripped 8 bases from V and 2 bases from J, with 9 bases between.

The CDR3 nucleotides read TGTGCCAGCAGCACGCGGACGGCCGGAAAAAATGAAAAACTGTTTTTT. It translates to CASSTRTAGKNEKLFF. The rearrangement joins TRBV21-1 to TRBJ1-4. TRBV21-1 corresponds to a pseudogene. The CDR3 covers 16 residues.

The V gene is TRBV30, the J gene TRBJ1-5, with a tentative D call TRBD1 (5 bases). CDR1 and CDR2 (germline): GTSNPN, SVGIG (reference sequence). Trimming left V 2 bases short and J 1 base short, with 15 bases between. The CDR3 covers 16 residues. This chain's CDR3 is CAWSWGVGDSNQPQHF. The CDR3 DNA follows: TGTGCCTGGAGTTGGGGGGTAGGCGACAGCAATCAGCCCCAGCATTTT.

This clone appeared a single time. Other nucleotide sequences in the sample specify the same CDR3. The genes are TRBV5-1 and TRBJ1-1; weak D call: TRBD1 (6 bases). The length of the CDR3 is 14 residues. CDR1 SGHRS and CDR2 YFSETQ come from the germline V gene. The V and J ends lost 0 bases and 1 base respectively, with 7 bases between them. As DNA, the CDR3 is TGCGCCAGCAGCTTGGGGACAGCGAACACTGAAGCTTTCTTT. This sequence encodes CASSLGTANTEAFF.

This rearrangement joins TRBV23-1 to TRBJ1-1; tentative D call: TRBD1 (6 bases). TRBV23-1 is marked as an open reading frame, function uncertain. The ends were cut back, 3 bases at V and 7 bases at J, with 12 bases in the middle. CDR3 length equals 13 residues. The CDR3 loop is CASSHMRGSEAFF. CDR3 in DNA: TGCGCCAGCAGTCATATGAGGGGGAGTGAAGCTTTCTTT.

This chain joins TRBV6-2 or TRBV6-3 and TRBJ2-3; no clear D. This CDR3 contains 16 residues. Germline assignment: CDR1 MNHEY and CDR2 SVGEGT. With 3 bases removed from V and 0 bases from J, the gap between germline ends came to 13 bases. The CDR3 bases are TGTGCCAGCAGTTATAGTCCCACCTCGAGCACAGATACGCAGTATTTT. It codes for CASSYSPTSSTDTQYF.

This rearrangement joins TRBV5-1 to TRBJ2-1; TRBD2 might be the D (5 bases). The germline CDR1 and CDR2 sequences are SGHRS and YFSETQ. This CDR3 has 17 amino acids. Trimming stripped 0 bases from V and 0 bases from J, with 13 bases between. The CDR3 loop reads CASSLAGLLSSYNEQFF. The CDR3 region has the DNA TGCGCCAGCAGCTTGGCCGGACTCCTGAGCTCCTACAATGAGCAGTTCTTC. Combining the CDR3 with reference TRBV5-1 and TRBJ2-1 gives the whole variable domain KAGVTQTPRYLIKTRGQQVTLSCSPISGHRSVSWYQQTPGQGLQFLFEYFSETQRNKGNFPGRFSGRQFSNSRSEMNVSTLELGDSALYLCASSLAGLLSSYNEQFFGPGTRLTVL.

This clone was counted a single time. This chain uses TRBV11-2 with TRBJ2-3; weak D call: TRBD1 (6 bases). In germline, CDR1 is SGHAT, CDR2 FQNNGV. Trimming shortened V by 6 bases and J by 3 bases, and 16 bases separated the two germline ends. The CDR3 loop spans 15 amino acids. CDR3 amino acids: CASRKRTVVTDTQYF. For the CDR3, the DNA is TGTGCCAGCAGGAAGAGGACAGTTGTTACAGATACGCAGTATTTT.

The chain's CDR3 is CASSPYPRLAGTYNEQFF. The CDR3 DNA reads as TGTGCCAGCAGCCCATACCCCCGACTAGCGGGGACCTACAATGAGCAGTTCTTC. The chain carries TRBV7-3 and TRBJ2-1; 11 nucleotides agree with TRBD2. The V gene end was trimmed by 5 bases and the J gene end by 2 bases; junction bases not matched to a gene: 11. CDR3 length equals 18 residues. Germline assignment: CDR1 SGHTA and CDR2 FQGTGA.

In its sample, this clone was seen once. This chain uses TRBV30 with TRBJ1-5, with D maybe TRBD1 (5 bases). The CDR3 has 14 amino acids. Germline CDR1 reads GTSNPN; CDR2 reads SVGIG (reference sequence). Trimming took 4 bases from V and 2 from J, leaving 12 bases between them. The CDR3 is CAWTQGVGNQPQHF. The CDR3 DNA reads TGTGCCTGGACCCAAGGGGTCGGCAATCAGCCCCAGCATTTT.

The chain is built from TRBV6-5 and TRBJ2-1; D is unclear. CDR1 and CDR2 from the germline V gene are MNHEY and SVGAGI. The CDR3 has 16 residues. V lost 0 bases to trimming and J lost 3 bases, with 12 bases between them. This CDR3 is CASSYSAGSFYNEQFF. CDR3 DNA sequence: TGTGCCAGCAGTTACTCGGCAGGTTCCTTCTACAATGAGCAGTTCTTC.

The gene calls are TRBV5-6 and TRBJ2-7, with 10 bases lining up with TRBD1. V was clipped by 2 bases and J by 5 bases; unmatched bases: 10. The CDR3 has 16 residues. Germline V gene lookup returns CDR1 SGHDT and CDR2 YYEEEE. The CDR3 region is CASSFERDRGLHEQYF. The CDR3 DNA reads TGTGCCAGCAGCTTTGAAAGGGACAGGGGTTTGCACGAGCAGTACTTC.

The count of this clone is one. The genes are TRBV6-5 and TRBJ1-2; D uncertain. CDR1 and CDR2 from the germline V gene are MNHEY and SVGAGI. Trimming left V 0 bases short and J 6 bases short, with 8 bases between. This CDR3 is built from 13 residues. The CDR3: CASSYSEGNGYTF. The CDR3 region has the DNA TGTGCCAGCAGTTACTCAGAAGGAAATGGCTACACCTTC.

The CDR3 DNA follows: TGTGCCATCACCCCAGGACTAGCGGGGGCTCTGGGCACAGATACGCAGTATTTT. This translates into CAITPGLAGALGTDTQYF. This chain joins TRBV10-3 and TRBJ2-3; TRBD2 agrees at 13 bases. The length of the CDR3 is 18 residues. The germline V gene has CDR1 ENHRY and CDR2 SYGVKD. Losses at the gene ends were 7 bases for V and 1 base for J; bases not matched to a gene: 11.

The V and J genes are TRBV5-1 and TRBJ1-2; 7 nucleotides match TRBD1. The CDR3 extends over 16 amino acids. V shed 6 bases and J 2 bases; nucleotides not matched to a gene: 13. Germline assignment: CDR1 SGHRS and CDR2 YFSETQ. CDR3 coding DNA: TGCGCCAGCACCCGCAGGGGGGGGGAAGCCAACTATGGCTACACCTTC. Its protein product is CASTRRGGEANYGYTF.

The chain recombines TRBV18 with TRBJ2-3, with 8 bases aligning to TRBD1. The CDR3 totals 14 residues. Germline lookup yields CDR1 KGHSH and CDR2 LQKENI. The ends lost 5 bases at V and 1 base at J; junction bases unmatched: 2. DNA for the CDR3: TGTGCCAGCTCAAGGGGACAGGGCACAGATACGCAGTATTTT. Translated, it gives CASSRGQGTDTQYF.

This clone has only one observation. This rearrangement joins TRBV18 to TRBJ1-4; D is perhaps TRBD1 (5 bases). Trimming stripped 1 base from V and 0 bases from J, with 12 bases between. The CDR3 length is 17 residues. The germline V gene encodes CDR1 KGHSH and CDR2 LQKENI. The CDR3 coding sequence is TGTGCCAGCTCACCACAGACAGATTTTTCAACTAATGAAAAACTGTTTTTT. This codes for CASSPQTDFSTNEKLFF.

This chain joins TRBV6-5 and TRBJ1-4, with a tentative D call TRBD1 (5 bases). The CDR3 loop spans 14 amino acids. Per germline, CDR1 MNHEY and CDR2 SVGAGI. Trimming cost V 5 bases and J 7 bases, with 14 bases left between them. The CDR3 loop reads CASSLRDQPEKLFF. CDR3 in DNA: TGTGCCAGCAGTCTACGGGACCAACCTGAAAAACTGTTTTTT.